This TCR beta chain emerged from a study of metastatic and nonmetastatic thyroid tumors. At the level of the study: The authors compared repertoires across blood and tumor or nodule tissue from malignant and benign thyroid patients. General observations from the study: Relative to benign nodules, malignant thyroid tumors were reportedly characterized by significantly elevated TCR beta diversity in blood and tumor.

Authors' methods: Differences in CDR3 between clinicopathological groups were drawn on to build a classifier intended to discriminate distant-metastatic papillary thyroid cancer patients. TCRdb reanalyzed the PCR reads via MiXCR. The V and J calls, along with clone size, are taken from TCRdb and not from the paper's own processing. The sample records 3,800 or so clones, 35% being singletons. This clone was found a few times. Antigen unknown. Trimming cost V 2 bases and J 3 bases, with 7 bases left between them. Germline values: CDR1 SGHVS, CDR2 FQNEAQ. This CDR3 has 14 amino acids. Treatment of any kind had been given to no patient before thyroid surgery.

The sequence was obtained from a female donor with papillary thyroid cancer or a benign thyroid nodule (not recorded which). Some clones in this sample may be carry-over from other donors' samples. The chain recombines TRBV7-8 with TRBJ1-4, with unresolved D. The sample comprised adjacent normal tissue. CDR3 sequence reads: CASSLPPPNEKLFF. CDR3 DNA: TGTGCCAGCAGCTTACCTCCCCCTAATGAAAAACTGTTTTTT.